The clone carrying this TCR beta chain was observed a handful of times. Its antigen is undetermined. The entry originates in a study of beta chain features in type 1 diabetes. Study-level findings and limits: Junctions at VDJ sites from type 1 diabetes patients had fewer insertions and more deletions. The study left unresolved whether HLA type influences TCRB rearrangement.

The isolated RNA, all of it, was reverse transcribed, so expressed TCRB transcripts were what got sequenced. Sequenced by immunoSEQ multiplex PCR; TCRdb stores in-frame clones only, minus some. There are roughly 450,000 clones in the sample; around 10% occur only once, and 0.035% to 0.05% lies in the top ten. The CDR3 is made up of 15 amino acids. CDR1 is MGHRA, CDR2 YSYEKL, per germline. After removal of 5 bases from V and 5 bases from J, the junction contained 9 bases not matched to a gene. The sequencing input was naive CD4+ T cells from blood. This TCR derives from a young woman in good health. The J gene is TRBJ2-3, the V gene TRBV4-1; 8 bases align to TRBD1. The CDR3 DNA reads TGCGCCAGCAGCAACCTCCAGGGGGCCGGAGATACGCAGTATTTT. This codes for CASSNLQGAGDTQYF.